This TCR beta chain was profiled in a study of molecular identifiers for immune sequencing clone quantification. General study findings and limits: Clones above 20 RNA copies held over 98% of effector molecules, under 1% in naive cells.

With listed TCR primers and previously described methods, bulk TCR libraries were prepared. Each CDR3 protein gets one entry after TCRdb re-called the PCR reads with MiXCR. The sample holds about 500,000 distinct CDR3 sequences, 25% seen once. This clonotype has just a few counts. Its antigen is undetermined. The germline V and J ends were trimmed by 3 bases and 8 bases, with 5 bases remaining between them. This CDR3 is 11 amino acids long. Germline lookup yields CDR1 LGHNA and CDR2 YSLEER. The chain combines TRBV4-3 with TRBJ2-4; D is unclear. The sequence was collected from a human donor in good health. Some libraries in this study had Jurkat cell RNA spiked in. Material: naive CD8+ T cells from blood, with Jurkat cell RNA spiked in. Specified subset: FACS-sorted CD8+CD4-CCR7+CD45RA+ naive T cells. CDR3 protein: CASSHGHIQYF. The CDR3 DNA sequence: TGCGCCAGCAGCCATGGTCACATTCAGTACTTC.